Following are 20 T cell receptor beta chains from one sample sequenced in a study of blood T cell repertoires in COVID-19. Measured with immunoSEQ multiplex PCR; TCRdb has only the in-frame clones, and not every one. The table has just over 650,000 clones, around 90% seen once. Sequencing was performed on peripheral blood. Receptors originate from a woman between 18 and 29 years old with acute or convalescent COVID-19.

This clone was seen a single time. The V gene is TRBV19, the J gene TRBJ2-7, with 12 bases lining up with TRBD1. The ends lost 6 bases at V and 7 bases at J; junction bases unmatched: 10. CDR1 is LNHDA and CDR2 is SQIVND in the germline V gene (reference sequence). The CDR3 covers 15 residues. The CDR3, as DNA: TGTGCCAGTAGCCAAACCGGGACAGGGGGCTTTGAGCAGTACTTC. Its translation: CASSQTGTGGFEQYF.

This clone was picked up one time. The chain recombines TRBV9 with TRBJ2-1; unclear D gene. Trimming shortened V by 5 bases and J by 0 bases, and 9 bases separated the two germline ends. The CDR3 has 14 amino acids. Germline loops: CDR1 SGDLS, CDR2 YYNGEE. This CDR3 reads CASSPPGSYNEQFF. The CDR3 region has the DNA TGTGCCAGCAGTCCCCCGGGCTCCTACAATGAGCAGTTCTTC. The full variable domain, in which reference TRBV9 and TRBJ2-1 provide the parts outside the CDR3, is DSGVTQTPKHLITATGQRVTLRCSPRSGDLSVYWYQQSLDQGLQFLIQYYNGEERAKGNILERFSAQQFPDLHSELNLSSLELGDSALYFCASSPPGSYNEQFFGPGTRLTVL.

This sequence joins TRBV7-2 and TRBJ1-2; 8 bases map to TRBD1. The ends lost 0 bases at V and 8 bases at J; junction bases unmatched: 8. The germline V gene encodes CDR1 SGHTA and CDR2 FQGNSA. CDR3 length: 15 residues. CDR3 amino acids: CASSLAVRTGLGYTF. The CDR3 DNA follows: TGTGCCAGCAGCTTAGCGGTACGGACAGGGTTGGGCTACACCTTC.

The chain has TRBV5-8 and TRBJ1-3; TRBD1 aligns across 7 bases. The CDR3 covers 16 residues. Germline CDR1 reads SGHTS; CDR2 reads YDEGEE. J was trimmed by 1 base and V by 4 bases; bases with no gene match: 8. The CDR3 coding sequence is TGTGCCAGCAGCCACGGACAGGAGTTTTCTGGAAACACCATATATTTT. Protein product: CASSHGQEFSGNTIYF.

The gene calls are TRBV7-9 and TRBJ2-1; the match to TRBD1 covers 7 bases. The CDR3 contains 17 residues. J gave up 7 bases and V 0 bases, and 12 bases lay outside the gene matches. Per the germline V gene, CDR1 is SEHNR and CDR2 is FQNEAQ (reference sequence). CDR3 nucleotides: TGTGCCAGCAGCTTAGCGCTAGAAGGGGGCGCGAGTAATGAGCAGTTCTTC. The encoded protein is CASSLALEGGASNEQFF.

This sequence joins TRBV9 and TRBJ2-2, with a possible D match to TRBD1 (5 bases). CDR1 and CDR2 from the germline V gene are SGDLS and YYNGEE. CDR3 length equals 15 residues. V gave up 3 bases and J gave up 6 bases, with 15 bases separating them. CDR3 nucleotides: TGTGCCAGCAGCGACACCAGGGTTTCGGCCGGGGAGCTGTTTTTT. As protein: CASSDTRVSAGELFF.

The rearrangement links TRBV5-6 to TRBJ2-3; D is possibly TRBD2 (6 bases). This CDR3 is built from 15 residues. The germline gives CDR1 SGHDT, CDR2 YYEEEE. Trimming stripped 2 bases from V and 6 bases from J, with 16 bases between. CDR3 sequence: CASSFGGYVLDTQYF. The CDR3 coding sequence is TGTGCCAGCAGCTTTGGGGGGTACGTGCTGGATACGCAGTATTTT. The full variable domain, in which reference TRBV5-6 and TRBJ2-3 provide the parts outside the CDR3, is DAGVTQSPTHLIKTRGQQVTLRCSPKSGHDTVSWYQQALGQGPQFIFQYYEEEERQRGNFPDRFSGHQFPNYSSELNVNALLLGDSALYLCASSFGGYVLDTQYFGPGTRLTVL.

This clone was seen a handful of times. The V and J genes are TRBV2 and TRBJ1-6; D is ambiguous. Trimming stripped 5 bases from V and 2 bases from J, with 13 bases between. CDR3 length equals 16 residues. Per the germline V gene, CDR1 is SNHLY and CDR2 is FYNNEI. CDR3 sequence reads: CASSYRHPTYNSPLHF. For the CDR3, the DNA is TGTGCCAGCAGTTACAGACATCCAACCTATAATTCACCCCTCCACTTT.

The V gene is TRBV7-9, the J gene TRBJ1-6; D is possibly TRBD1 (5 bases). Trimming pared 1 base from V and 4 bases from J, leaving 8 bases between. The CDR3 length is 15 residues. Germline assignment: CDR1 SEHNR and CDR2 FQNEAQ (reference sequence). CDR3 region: CASSLEPGYNSPLHF. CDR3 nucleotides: TGTGCCAGCAGCTTAGAGCCAGGGTATAATTCACCCCTCCACTTT.

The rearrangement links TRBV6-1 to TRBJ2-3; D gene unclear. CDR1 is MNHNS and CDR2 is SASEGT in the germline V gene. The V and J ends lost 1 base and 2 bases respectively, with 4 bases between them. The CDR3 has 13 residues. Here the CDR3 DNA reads TGTGCCAGCAGTGAAGTATACACAGATACGCAGTATTTT. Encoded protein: CASSEVYTDTQYF.

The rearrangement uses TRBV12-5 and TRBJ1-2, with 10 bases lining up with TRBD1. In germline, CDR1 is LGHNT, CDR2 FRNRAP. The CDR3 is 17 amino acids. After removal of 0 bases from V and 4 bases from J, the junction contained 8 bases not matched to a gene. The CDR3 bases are TGTGCTAGTGGTTTGGTACCCGGGACAGGGGAAGGCTATGGCTACACCTTC. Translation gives CASGLVPGTGEGYGYTF.

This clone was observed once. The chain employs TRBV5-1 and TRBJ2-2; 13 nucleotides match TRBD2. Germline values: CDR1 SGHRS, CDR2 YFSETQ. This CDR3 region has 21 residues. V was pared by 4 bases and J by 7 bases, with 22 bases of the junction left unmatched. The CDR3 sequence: CASSPRSRDLGTSGVFGELFF. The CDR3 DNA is TGCGCCAGCAGCCCTCGGAGCCGGGACCTTGGGACTAGCGGGGTTTTCGGGGAGCTGTTTTTT.

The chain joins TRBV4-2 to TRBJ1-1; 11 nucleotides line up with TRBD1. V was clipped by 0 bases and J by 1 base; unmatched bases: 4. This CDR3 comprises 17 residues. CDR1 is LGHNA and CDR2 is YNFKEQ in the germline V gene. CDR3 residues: CASSQDGTGGENTEAFF. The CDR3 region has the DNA TGTGCCAGCAGCCAAGATGGGACAGGGGGGGAGAACACTGAAGCTTTCTTT.

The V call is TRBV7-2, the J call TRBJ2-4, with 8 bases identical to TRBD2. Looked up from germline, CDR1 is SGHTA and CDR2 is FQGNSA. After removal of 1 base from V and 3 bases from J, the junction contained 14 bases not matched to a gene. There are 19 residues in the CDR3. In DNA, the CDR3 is TGTGCCAGCAGCTTAGGGTCCCCTATGAGCGGGGGCTTCAAAAACATTCAGTACTTC. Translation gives CASSLGSPMSGGFKNIQYF.

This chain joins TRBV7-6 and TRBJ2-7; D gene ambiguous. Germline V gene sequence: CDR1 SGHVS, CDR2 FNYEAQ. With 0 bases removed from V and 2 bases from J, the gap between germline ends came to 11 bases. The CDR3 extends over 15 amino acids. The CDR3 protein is CASSLAPQRPYEQYF. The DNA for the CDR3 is TGTGCCAGCAGCTTAGCGCCCCAGCGTCCCTACGAGCAGTACTTC. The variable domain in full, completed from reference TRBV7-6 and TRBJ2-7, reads GAGVSQSPRYKVTKRGQDVALRCDPISGHVSLYWYRQALGQGPEFLTYFNYEAQQDKSGLPNDRFSAERPEGSISTLTIQRTEQRDSAMYRCASSLAPQRPYEQYFGPGTRLTVT.

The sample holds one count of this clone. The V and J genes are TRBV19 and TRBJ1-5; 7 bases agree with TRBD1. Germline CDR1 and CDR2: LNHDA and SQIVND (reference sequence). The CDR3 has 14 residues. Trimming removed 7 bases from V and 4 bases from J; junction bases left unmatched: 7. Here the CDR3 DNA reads TGTGCCAGTATCGGGACAGAACCTAATCAGCCCCAGCATTTT. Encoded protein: CASIGTEPNQPQHF.

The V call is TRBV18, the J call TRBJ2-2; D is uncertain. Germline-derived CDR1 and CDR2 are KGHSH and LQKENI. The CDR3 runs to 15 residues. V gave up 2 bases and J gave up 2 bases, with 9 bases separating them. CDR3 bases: TGTGCCAGCTCACCAGGGCAGAAAAACACCGGGGAGCTGTTTTTT. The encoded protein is CASSPGQKNTGELFF.

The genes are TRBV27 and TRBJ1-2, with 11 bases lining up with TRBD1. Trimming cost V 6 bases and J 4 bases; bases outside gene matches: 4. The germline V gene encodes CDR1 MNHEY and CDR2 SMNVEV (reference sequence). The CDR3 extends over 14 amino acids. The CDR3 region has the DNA TGTGCCAGCAGCCGGACAGGGGGCGGCTATGGCTACACCTTC. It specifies CASSRTGGGYGYTF.

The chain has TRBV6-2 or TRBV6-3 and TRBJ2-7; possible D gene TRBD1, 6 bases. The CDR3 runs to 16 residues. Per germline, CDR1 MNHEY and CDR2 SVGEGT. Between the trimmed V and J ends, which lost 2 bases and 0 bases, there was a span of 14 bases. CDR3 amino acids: CASSYSYRDNSYEQYF. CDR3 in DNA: TGTGCCAGCAGTTACAGCTACCGGGACAACTCCTACGAGCAGTACTTC.

Here the CDR3 DNA reads TGTGCCAGTAGTATTGGCGGGGAGGCCGGTGAAGCTTTCTTT. As protein: CASSIGGEAGEAFF. V and J are TRBV19 and TRBJ1-1; D is uncertain. Trimming took off 3 bases at V and 7 bases at J, with 15 bases between the two ends. Per the germline V gene, CDR1 is LNHDA and CDR2 is SQIVND (reference sequence). The CDR3 has 14 amino acids.